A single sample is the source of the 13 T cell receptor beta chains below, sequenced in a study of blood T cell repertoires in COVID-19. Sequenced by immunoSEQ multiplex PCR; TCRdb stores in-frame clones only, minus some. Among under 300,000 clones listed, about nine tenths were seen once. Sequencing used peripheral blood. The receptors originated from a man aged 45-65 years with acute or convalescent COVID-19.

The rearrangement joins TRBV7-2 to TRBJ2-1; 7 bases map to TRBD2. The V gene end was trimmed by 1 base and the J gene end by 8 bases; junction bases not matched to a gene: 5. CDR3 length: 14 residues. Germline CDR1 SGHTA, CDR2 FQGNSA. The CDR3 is CASSLVLASDEQFF. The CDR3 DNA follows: TGTGCCAGCAGCTTAGTACTAGCGAGCGATGAGCAGTTCTTC.

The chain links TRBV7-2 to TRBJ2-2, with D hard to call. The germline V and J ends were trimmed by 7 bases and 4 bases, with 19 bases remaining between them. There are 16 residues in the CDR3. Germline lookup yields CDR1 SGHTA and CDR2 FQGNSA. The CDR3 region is CASTSGSPWVTGELFF. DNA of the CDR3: TGTGCCAGCACCTCGGGTAGCCCCTGGGTCACCGGGGAGCTGTTTTTT.

The CDR3 DNA reads TGTGCCAGCAGCCTCCAGGCAGATACGCAGTATTTT. Its protein product is CASSLQADTQYF. The chain is built from TRBV7-9 and TRBJ2-3; no clear D gene. Trimming took 5 bases from V and 4 from J, leaving 7 bases between them. CDR1 and CDR2 from the germline V gene are SEHNR and FQNEAQ (reference sequence). The CDR3 runs to 12 residues.

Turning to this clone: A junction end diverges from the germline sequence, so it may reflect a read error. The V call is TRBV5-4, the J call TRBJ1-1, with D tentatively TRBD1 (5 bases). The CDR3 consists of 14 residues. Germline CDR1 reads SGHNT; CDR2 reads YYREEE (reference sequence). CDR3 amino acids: CASSLEGWNAEAFF. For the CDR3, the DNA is TGTGCCAGCAGCTTGGAGGGGTGGAACGCTGAAGCTTTCTTT.

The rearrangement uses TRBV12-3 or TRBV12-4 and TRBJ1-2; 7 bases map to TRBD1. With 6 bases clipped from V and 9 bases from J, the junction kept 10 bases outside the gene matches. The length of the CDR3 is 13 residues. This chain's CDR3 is CASSYGQAFSYTF. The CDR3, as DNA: TGTGCCAGCAGCTATGGACAGGCCTTTAGCTACACCTTC.

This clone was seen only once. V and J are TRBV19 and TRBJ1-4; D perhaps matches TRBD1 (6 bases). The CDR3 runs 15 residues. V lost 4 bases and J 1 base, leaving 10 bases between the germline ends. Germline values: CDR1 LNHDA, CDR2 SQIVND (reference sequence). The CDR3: CASSKGVGTNEKLFF. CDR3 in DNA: TGTGCCAGTAGTAAGGGGGTTGGAACTAATGAAAAACTGTTTTTT.

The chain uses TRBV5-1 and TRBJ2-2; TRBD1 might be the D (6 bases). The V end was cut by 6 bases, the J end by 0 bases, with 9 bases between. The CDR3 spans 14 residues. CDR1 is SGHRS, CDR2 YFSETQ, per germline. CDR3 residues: CASNRDANTGELFF. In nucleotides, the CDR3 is TGCGCCAGCAACAGGGACGCGAACACCGGGGAGCTGTTTTTT. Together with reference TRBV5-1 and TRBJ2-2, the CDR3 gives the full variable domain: KAGVTQTPRYLIKTRGQQVTLSCSPISGHRSVSWYQQTPGQGLQFLFEYFSETQRNKGNFPGRFSGRQFSNSRSEMNVSTLELGDSALYLCASNRDANTGELFFGEGSRLTVL.

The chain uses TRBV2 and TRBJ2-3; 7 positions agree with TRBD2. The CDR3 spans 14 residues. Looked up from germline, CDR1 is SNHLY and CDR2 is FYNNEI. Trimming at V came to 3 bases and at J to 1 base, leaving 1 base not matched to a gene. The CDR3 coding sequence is TGTGCCAGCAGTGATGGGAGGGGCACAGATACGCAGTATTTT. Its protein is CASSDGRGTDTQYF.

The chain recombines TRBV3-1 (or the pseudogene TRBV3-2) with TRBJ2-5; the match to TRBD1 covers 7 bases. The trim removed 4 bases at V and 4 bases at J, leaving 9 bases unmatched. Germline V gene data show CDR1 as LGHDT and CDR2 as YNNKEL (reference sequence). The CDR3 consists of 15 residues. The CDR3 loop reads CASSRDGSGGETQYF. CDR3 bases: TGTGCCAGCAGCCGAGACGGATCAGGGGGAGAGACCCAGTACTTC.

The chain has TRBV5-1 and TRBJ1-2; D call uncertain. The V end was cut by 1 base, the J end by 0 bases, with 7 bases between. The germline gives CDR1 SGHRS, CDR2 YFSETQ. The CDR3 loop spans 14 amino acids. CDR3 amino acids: CASSLLQANYGYTF. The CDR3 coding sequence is TGCGCCAGCAGCTTGCTCCAGGCTAACTATGGCTACACCTTC.

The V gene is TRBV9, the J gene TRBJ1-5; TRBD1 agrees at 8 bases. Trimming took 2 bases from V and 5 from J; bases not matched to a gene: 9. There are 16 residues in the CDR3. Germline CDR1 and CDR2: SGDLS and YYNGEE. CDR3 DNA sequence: TGTGCCAGCAGCGTTGGGGGACAGGTTTCCGATCAGCCCCAGCATTTT. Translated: CASSVGGQVSDQPQHF.

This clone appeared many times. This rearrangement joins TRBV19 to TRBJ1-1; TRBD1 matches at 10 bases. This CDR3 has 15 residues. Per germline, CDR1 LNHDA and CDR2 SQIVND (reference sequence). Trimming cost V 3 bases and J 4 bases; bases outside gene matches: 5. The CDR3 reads CASSIVGQGITEAFF. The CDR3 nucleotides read TGTGCCAGTAGTATTGTGGGACAGGGGATCACTGAAGCTTTCTTT.

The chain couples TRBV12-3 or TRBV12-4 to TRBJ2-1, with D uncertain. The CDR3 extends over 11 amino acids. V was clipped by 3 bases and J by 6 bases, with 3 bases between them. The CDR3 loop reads CASSFGNEQFF. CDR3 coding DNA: TGTGCCAGCAGTTTCGGCAATGAGCAGTTCTTC.